One and the same sample provided the 2 T cell receptor beta chains below, sequenced in a study of low-dose radiotherapy and immunotherapy resistance in tumors. With TRAV- and TRBV-specific primers, first-strand cDNA was made, covering the alpha and beta chains. PCR amplification of the TCRs was performed with Phusion for 20 to 25 PCR cycles, and it relied on a constant-region primer together with a V-primer adapter. MiXCR, applied by TCRdb to the reads, yields one record per CDR3 protein. The data show about 15,000 distinct CDR3 sequences, roughly 50% seen once. The receptors stem from a human donor with advanced metastatic prostate, ovarian, gallbladder or colorectal cancer (not recorded which). This table probably holds off-target reads from a library built for another chain.

The chain is built from TRBV7-9 and TRBJ2-5, with 9 positions matching TRBD2. Germline V gene sequence: CDR1 SEHNR, CDR2 FQNEAQ (reference sequence). The CDR3 runs to 16 residues. The junction had 8 bases not matched to a gene; V was cut back by 5 bases and J by 1 base. The CDR3 here is CASSPVAGVGQETQYF. The CDR3 nucleotides read TGTGCCAGCAGCCCGGTAGCGGGGGTGGGCCAAGAGACCCAGTACTTC.

This clonotype was picked up a small number of times. CDR3 amino acids: CAISEGDSWKGYTF. The CDR3 DNA reads as TGTGCCATCAGTGAGGGGGACAGCTGGAAGGGCTACACCTTC. The J gene is TRBJ1-2, the V gene TRBV10-3; TRBD1 matches 7 bases. CDR1 is ENHRY, CDR2 SYGVKD, per germline. The J segment lost 8 bases and the V segment lost 2 bases, leaving 8 bases of the junction unmatched. The CDR3 totals 14 residues.